This T cell receptor (beta chain) was observed in a study of blood T cell repertoires in COVID-19 (dated by TCRdb to 2019 to 2021). With regard to the full study: Samples covering the acute and convalescent phases of COVID-19 were provided by collaborators in the United States, Italy and Spain. The prospective study material was composed of cDNA or gDNA derived from T cells, B-cell-depleted T cells, or PBMCs. Subjects who had been exposed to COVID-19, were actively infected with it, or had recovered from it provided the deeply sampled blood TCRbeta repertoires that made up the dataset. The repertoires were made available in a free public database intended to serve as a resource for research on the immune response to SARS-CoV-2. The samples were drawn from the first 160 participants of the ongoing ImmuneRACE study and from 950 to 1,500 subjects provided by 6 global collaborators. A de-identified subject ID, COVID-19 status, age in years and sex were almost always included in the sample metadata. Where available, HLA class I and class II types were obtained from metadata supplied by the sample provider rather than from assay-based typing. What the study reported, not specific to this receptor: Clinical and demographic metadata were provided uncurated, with the amount varying by source and participant.

The collaborating institutions used their own protocols to collect whole blood in K2EDTA tubes. For TCRbeta analysis, collaborator samples were shipped as frozen whole blood, as isolated PBMCs, or as DNA extracted from either sample type. The immunoSEQ Assay, a bias-controlled multiplex PCR, was used to amplify TCRbeta CDR3 regions from genomic DNA. Per the authors' processing: Nucleated cell counts per sample were estimated from amplification of reference gene primers within the assay. To quantify the absolute abundance of each unique TCRbeta CDR3 rearrangement, sequence reads were collapsed and filtered. For each sample, productive Simpson clonality was calculated as the square root of Simpson's diversity index over productive rearrangements. TCRdb limited this immuneACCESS table to in-frame rearrangements with V and J called. A share of clones is missing; checked studies link under half to unresolved V genes, and the rest is unexplained. V and J calls plus clone size are reproduced from that table; the DNA served to infer D and trimming. The table for this sample lists 140,000 or so clones; 79% of them were counted only once. The ten largest make up under 10% of the sample.

A note on this clone: Its antigen target is currently unknown. Qualities for individual bases were not recorded, and no much larger clone is one base off.

Source material: peripheral blood. The receptor's source is a man aged 45 to 65 with active or convalescent COVID-19.

Here is the DNA: TGTGCCAGCAGCCCACCCTTGGGGGGGAGGACCTACGAGCAGTACTTC. The encoded protein is CASSPPLGGRTYEQYF. The chain was built from TRBV7-9 and TRBJ2-7, with 7 bases matching TRBD2. Germline trimming amounts to 5 bases on V and 2 bases on J, with 12 as the count of junction bases outside the gene matches. The germline V gene (reference sequence) sets CDR1 to SEHNR and CDR2 to FQNEAQ. Spanning cysteine to phenylalanine, the CDR3 consists of 16 amino acids. The only DNA kept is the CDR3, 48 bases in frame from the first base.